The 10 T cell receptor beta chains reported below all come from one sample, sequenced in a study of cytomegalovirus exposure and HLA in healthy donors. Both 60 Vbeta primers and 13 Jbeta primers went into the PCR. Method: immunoSEQ multiplex PCR; TCRdb's copy keeps in-frame clones and lacks some. Among fewer than 110,000 clones listed, more than 65% were seen once. Sequencing was performed on PBMCs. The receptor source for this set is a woman in her late teens or twenties in good health and CMV-seropositive.

The chain's CDR3 is CAISASGGTETQYF. DNA for the CDR3: TGTGCCATCAGTGCTAGCGGGGGGACGGAGACCCAGTACTTC. The V call is TRBV10-3, the J call TRBJ2-5; 11 positions agree with TRBD2. This CDR3 is built from 14 residues. Trimming at V came to 4 bases and at J to 5 bases, leaving 3 bases not matched to a gene. CDR1 ENHRY and CDR2 SYGVKD come from the germline V gene.

The chain combines TRBV27 with TRBJ2-1; possible D gene TRBD2, 6 bases. CDR3 size: 14 residues. The germline V gene has CDR1 MNHEY and CDR2 SMNVEV (reference sequence). Trimming removed 2 bases from V and 1 base from J, with 6 bases in between. CDR3 sequence (DNA): TGTGCCAGCAGTTTAGCGGGGTCCTACAATGAGCAGTTCTTC. The encoded protein is CASSLAGSYNEQFF.

The chain carries TRBV27 and TRBJ2-1; 12 bases fit TRBD2. The CDR3 length is 16 residues. Looked up from germline, CDR1 is MNHEY and CDR2 is SMNVEV (reference sequence). The V and J ends lost 5 bases and 5 bases, in that order; junction bases with no gene match: 7. This CDR3 reads CASSELGLAGNNEQFF. The DNA of the CDR3 is TGTGCCAGCAGTGAACTCGGACTAGCGGGAAACAATGAGCAGTTCTTC.

This chain connects TRBV4-1 to TRBJ2-1; D is ambiguous. CDR3 size: 13 residues. Germline CDR1 is MGHRA and CDR2 is YSYEKL. The ends were cut back, 8 bases at V and 5 bases at J, with 13 bases in the middle. The CDR3 coding sequence is TGCGCCAGCCATGGGCGCAGGAACAATGAGCAGTTCTTC. This translates into CASHGRRNNEQFF.

This chain connects TRBV11-2 to TRBJ1-1; no reliable D call. This CDR3 is built from 14 residues. V was trimmed by 3 bases and J by 0 bases, leaving 8 bases between them. CDR1 and CDR2 from the germline V gene are SGHAT and FQNNGV. As DNA, the CDR3 is TGTGCCAGCAGCTTGGCCAGAATGAACACTGAAGCTTTCTTT. Protein product: CASSLARMNTEAFF.

The genes are TRBV7-2 and TRBJ2-3, with a possible D match to TRBD1 (6 bases). Germline CDR1 SGHTA, CDR2 FQGNSA. Trimming removed 2 bases at V and 7 bases at J, with 10 bases between. The CDR3 sequence is 13 residues long. As DNA, the CDR3 is TGTGCCAGCAGCTTAAACCGGGACAATACGCAGTATTTT. It translates to CASSLNRDNTQYF.

The chain recombines TRBV10-3 with TRBJ1-6, with 7 bases that match TRBD1. Germline values: CDR1 ENHRY, CDR2 SYGVKD. With 8 bases clipped from V and 0 bases from J, the junction kept 7 bases outside the gene matches. The CDR3 spans 16 residues. The CDR3 protein is CAIGPQGVSYNSPLHF. Here the CDR3 DNA reads TGTGCCATCGGCCCGCAGGGGGTCTCCTATAATTCACCCCTCCACTTT.

The chain carries TRBV27 and TRBJ1-5; possible D gene TRBD1, 5 bases. The V end was cut by 5 bases, the J end by 4 bases, with 12 bases between. The CDR3 spans 14 residues. The V gene's germline CDR1 is MNHEY and CDR2 SMNVEV (reference sequence). CDR3 region: CASSPRVRNQPQHF. The CDR3 DNA reads as TGTGCCAGCAGTCCCAGGGTCAGAAATCAGCCCCAGCATTTT.

This chain uses TRBV25-1 with TRBJ2-5, with D tentatively TRBD1 (7 bases). V was shortened by 4 bases and J by 4 bases, with 10 bases between the two germline ends. Looked up from germline, CDR1 is MGHDK and CDR2 is SYGVNS. The CDR3 has 13 residues. CDR3 DNA: TGTGCCAGCAGTGGCGGGACAGTAGAGACCCAGTACTTC. Translated, it gives CASSGGTVETQYF.

This clone was observed a single time. V usage is TRBV27 and J usage is TRBJ2-1, with 9 bases matching TRBD1. The CDR3 totals 14 residues. Germline-derived CDR1 and CDR2 are MNHEY and SMNVEV (reference sequence). With V trimmed by 8 bases and J by 3 bases, 5 bases remained unmatched. The CDR3 DNA is TGTGCCAGCCTAGGGACAGGGAGCTACAATGAGCAGTTCTTC. Translating it yields CASLGTGSYNEQFF.